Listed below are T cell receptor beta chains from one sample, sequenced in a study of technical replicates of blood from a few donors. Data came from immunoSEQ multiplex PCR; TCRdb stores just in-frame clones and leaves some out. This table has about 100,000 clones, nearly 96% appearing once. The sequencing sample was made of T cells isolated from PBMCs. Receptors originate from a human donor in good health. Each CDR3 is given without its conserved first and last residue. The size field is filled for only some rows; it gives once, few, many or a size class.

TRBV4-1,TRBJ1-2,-,ASSQVGVGQGRDGYT
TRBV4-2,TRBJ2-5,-,ASSFRLAVEAETQY
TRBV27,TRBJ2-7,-,ASTSRVAGGGSYEQY
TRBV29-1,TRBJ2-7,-,SVGVRQDSYEQY
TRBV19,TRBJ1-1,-,ASSMVLSGWTEAF
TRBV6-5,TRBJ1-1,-,ASSRGAEAF
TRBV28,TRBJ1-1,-,ASSSGGDTEAF
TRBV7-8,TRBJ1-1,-,ASSPGLEAF
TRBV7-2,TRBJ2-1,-,ASSLAPIAGGPDEQF
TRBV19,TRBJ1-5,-,ASSRGQGIYQPQH
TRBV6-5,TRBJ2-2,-,ASSYLGGSTGELF
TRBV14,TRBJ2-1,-,ASRASGRSSYNEQF
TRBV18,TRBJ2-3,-,ASSRIVLDTQY
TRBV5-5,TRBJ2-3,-,ASRAPGLAGSDTQY
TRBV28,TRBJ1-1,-,ASSLTRRYTEAF
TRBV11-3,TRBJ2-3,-,ASSLVRVTGDADTQY
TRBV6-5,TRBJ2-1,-,ASSSSGLPVEQF
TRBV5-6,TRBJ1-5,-,ASSSLGDSPMDQPQH
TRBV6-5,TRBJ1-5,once,ASSYSGQGSNQPQH
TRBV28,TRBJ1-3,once,ASGDPGNTIY
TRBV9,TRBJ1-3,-,ASSVDSGAGNTIY
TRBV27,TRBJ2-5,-,ASSFTGGSETQY
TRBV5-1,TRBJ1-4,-,ASNSGRGEKLF
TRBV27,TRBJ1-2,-,ASSSHLDRGQGVNYGYT
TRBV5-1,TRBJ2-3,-,ASSLAGLTDTQY
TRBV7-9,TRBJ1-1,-,ASSLDRDTEAF
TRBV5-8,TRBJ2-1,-,ASSLWKGNEQF
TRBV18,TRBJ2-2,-,ASSPWTVIGGTGELF
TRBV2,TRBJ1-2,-,ASSSDSLYGYT
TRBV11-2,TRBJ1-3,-,ASGTTPGNTIY
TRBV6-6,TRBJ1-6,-,ASSYSSGVGESPLH
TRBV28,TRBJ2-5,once,ATYQTGHQETQY
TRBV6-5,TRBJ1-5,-,ASRGQGPSNQPQH
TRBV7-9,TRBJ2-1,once,ASSLIINEQF
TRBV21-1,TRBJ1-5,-,ASSKREQIDQPQH
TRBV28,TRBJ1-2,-,ASSLQGYGYT
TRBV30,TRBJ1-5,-,AWSVQQHQPQH
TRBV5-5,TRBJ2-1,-,ASSLDRVSSYNEQF
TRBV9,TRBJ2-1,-,ASSPPGTGRSYNEQF
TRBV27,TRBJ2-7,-,ASSPRQGGYEQY
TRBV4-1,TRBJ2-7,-,ASSQGQGRLYEQY
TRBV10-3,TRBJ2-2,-,AISQRVTANTGELF
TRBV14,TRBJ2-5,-,ASSQDTGAGAQY
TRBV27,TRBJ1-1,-,ASSRDRGLQNTEAF
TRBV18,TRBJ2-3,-,ASSRGTGADTQY
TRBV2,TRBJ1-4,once,AGGTQEKLF
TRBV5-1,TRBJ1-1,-,ASSPHSRQGLNTEAF
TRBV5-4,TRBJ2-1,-,ASSRGPEGGNEQF
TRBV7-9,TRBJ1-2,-,ASSFGGGNGYT
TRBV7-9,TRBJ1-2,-,ASSPLVDLSYGYT
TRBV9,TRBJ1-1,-,ASSAGQNTEAF
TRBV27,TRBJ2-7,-,ASSAHRLAASYEQY
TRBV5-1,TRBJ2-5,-,ASSLPGGSGGQETQY